One and the same sample provided the 20 T cell receptor beta chains below, sequenced in a study of CD8 T cells in Susac syndrome. Random hexamers were used to reverse transcribe the RNA input (about 0.45 to 1 ug). Each CDR3 protein is one row after TCRdb ran MiXCR on the immunoSEQ multiplex PCR reads. The data hold 150,000 to 200,000 distinct CDR3 sequences, with approximately 93% observed a single time. What was sequenced was CD4+ T cells from PBMCs. The receptors shown here come from a human donor with multiple sclerosis.

The gene calls are TRBV27 and TRBJ1-2, with a possible D match to TRBD1 (5 bases). Trimming shortened V by 5 bases and J by 3 bases, and 13 bases separated the two germline ends. The germline gives CDR1 MNHEY, CDR2 SMNVEV (reference sequence). The CDR3 covers 14 residues. The CDR3 is CASSRQLTDYGYTF. CDR3 bases: TGTGCCAGCAGTCGTCAACTGACAGACTATGGCTACACCTTC.

This sequence joins TRBV12-3 or TRBV12-4 and TRBJ1-5, with a possible D match to TRBD1 (6 bases). Trimming stripped 6 bases from V and 2 bases from J, with 14 bases between. This CDR3 is built from 15 residues. CDR3 amino acids: CASSHDRTRNQPQHF. CDR3 nucleotides: TGTGCCAGCAGCCACGACAGGACCCGCAATCAGCCCCAGCATTTT.

The chain recombines TRBV30 with TRBJ2-7; TRBD2 agrees at 12 bases. Germline lookup yields CDR1 GTSNPN and CDR2 SVGIG (reference sequence). V lost 4 bases to trimming and J lost 4 bases; unmatched junction nucleotides: 11. The CDR3 sequence is 16 residues long. The CDR3 loop reads CAWIPSGRAHEYEQYF. CDR3 sequence (DNA): TGTGCCTGGATTCCTAGCGGGAGGGCCCATGAATACGAGCAGTACTTC.

The J gene is TRBJ1-5, the V gene TRBV6-2 or TRBV6-3; D call uncertain. Germline V gives CDR1 MNHEY, CDR2 SVGEGT. The CDR3 sequence is 14 residues long. V lost 8 bases and J lost 5, with 16 bases in between. The CDR3 region is CASASDLRDQPQHF. The CDR3 region has the DNA TGTGCCAGCGCCTCCGACCTGAGGGATCAGCCCCAGCATTTT.

The rearrangement links TRBV5-1 to TRBJ1-2; D remains unclear. The CDR3 is made up of 13 amino acids. Germline V gives CDR1 SGHRS, CDR2 YFSETQ. Deletions cut 3 bases from V and 8 bases from J, with 14 bases between. CDR3 protein: CASSSVGNRGYTF. CDR3 nucleotide sequence: TGCGCCAGCAGCTCGGTCGGGAACCGGGGCTACACCTTC.

The chain combines TRBV30 with TRBJ1-5; 7 nucleotides align to TRBD1. The CDR3 consists of 15 residues. The V and J ends lost 2 bases and 0 bases, in that order; junction bases with no gene match: 4. CDR1 GTSNPN and CDR2 SVGIG come from the germline V gene (reference sequence). CDR3 sequence: CAWSPGTASNQPQHF. The CDR3 region has the DNA TGTGCCTGGAGTCCCGGGACAGCTAGCAATCAGCCCCAGCATTTT.

This chain joins TRBV7-9 and TRBJ2-1; 7 bases map to TRBD2. The germline V gene encodes CDR1 SEHNR and CDR2 FQNEAQ (reference sequence). V was clipped by 6 bases and J by 10 bases; unmatched bases: 15. The CDR3 length is 15 residues. The DNA of the CDR3 is TGTGCCAGCAGTTCTAACGCCCACTGGGGGGGGGAGCAGTTCTTC. Protein product: CASSSNAHWGGEQFF.

This chain links TRBV20-1 with TRBJ1-5, with TRBD1 identical over 7 bases. V was clipped by 5 bases and J by 7 bases; unmatched bases: 11. This CDR3 has 14 amino acids. Germline V gives CDR1 DFQATT, CDR2 SNEGSKA (reference sequence). Written as DNA, the CDR3 is TGCAGTGCTTGGCGACAGGGAATAGGGCAGCCCCAGCATTTT. This translates into CSAWRQGIGQPQHF.

This sequence joins TRBV12-3 or TRBV12-4 and TRBJ1-1; TRBD1 agrees at 10 bases. The V segment lost 3 bases and the J segment 8 bases; nucleotides outside the gene matches: 3. This CDR3 has 13 residues. The CDR3 here is CASSLMGQGEAFF. The CDR3 coding sequence is TGTGCCAGCAGTTTGATGGGACAGGGGGAAGCTTTCTTT.

This chain uses TRBV7-8 with TRBJ2-5; 7 nucleotides align to TRBD1. V was pared by 1 base and J by 7 bases, with 6 bases of the junction left unmatched. CDR1 is SGHVS and CDR2 is FQNEAQ in the germline V gene. CDR3 length equals 14 residues. The CDR3 loop reads CASSLGGGAGTQYF. As DNA, the CDR3 is TGTGCCAGCAGCTTAGGAGGGGGCGCCGGGACCCAGTACTTC.

The chain carries TRBV20-1 and TRBJ1-2; 9 bases agree with TRBD1. Germline V gives CDR1 DFQATT, CDR2 SNEGSKA (reference sequence). V trimming: 3 bases; J trimming: 5 bases; junction bases outside the gene matches: 1. The CDR3 length is 12 residues. The CDR3 coding sequence is TGCAGTGCTAGGACAGGGGGTTATGGCTACACCTTC. Residues: CSARTGGYGYTF.

This clonotype was found a few times. The rearrangement uses TRBV5-4 and TRBJ1-4; TRBD1 aligns across 10 bases. V was clipped by 4 bases and J by 6 bases; unmatched bases: 3. The CDR3 totals 14 residues. CDR1 and CDR2 (germline): SGHNT, YYREEE (reference sequence). The CDR3 spells CASSRDRGDEKLFF. The CDR3 DNA is TGTGCCAGCAGCAGGGACAGGGGTGATGAAAAACTGTTTTTT.

This chain joins TRBV5-4 and TRBJ1-1; 9 bases line up with TRBD1. Trimming removed 4 bases from V and 0 bases from J; junction bases left unmatched: 4. This CDR3 spans 15 amino acids. The V gene's germline CDR1 is SGHNT and CDR2 YYREEE (reference sequence). CDR3 loop: CASSPRTGVNTEAFF. The CDR3 DNA reads as TGTGCCAGCAGCCCTAGGACAGGGGTGAACACTGAAGCTTTCTTT. Variable domain in full (rest from reference TRBV5-4 and TRBJ1-1): ETGVTQSPTHLIKTRGQQVTLRCSSQSGHNTVSWYQQALGQGPQFIFQYYREEENGRGNFPPRFSGLQFPNYSSELNVNALELDDSALYLCASSPRTGVNTEAFFGQGTRLTVV.

The CDR3 nucleotides are TGTGCCAGCAACAAAGTCGAAGGGTATGCTGAAGCTTTCTTT. It yields the protein CASNKVEGYAEAFF. This chain joins TRBV6-2 or TRBV6-3 and TRBJ1-1; D is uncertain. The CDR3 sequence is 14 residues long. In germline, CDR1 is MNHEY, CDR2 SVGEGT. The V end lost 7 bases, the J end lost 6 bases, and 18 bases lay between the germline ends.

The V call is TRBV6-2 or TRBV6-3, the J call TRBJ1-5, with D hard to call. The CDR3 extends over 16 amino acids. V lost 2 bases to trimming and J lost 2 bases, with 13 bases between them. CDR1 and CDR2 from the germline V gene are MNHEY and SVGEGT. CDR3 DNA: TGTGCCAGCAGTTACAGGCCAGGTGATGGCAATCAGCCCCAGCATTTT. Its translation is CASSYRPGDGNQPQHF.

The chain joins TRBV6-5 to TRBJ1-1, with D unresolved. V was shortened by 3 bases and J by 0 bases, with 5 bases between the two germline ends. Germline CDR1 and CDR2: MNHEY and SVGAGI. CDR3 length: 13 amino acids. The CDR3 reads CASSYQVNTEAFF. CDR3 nucleotide sequence: TGTGCCAGCAGTTATCAGGTGAACACTGAAGCTTTCTTT.

The chain carries TRBV11-2 and TRBJ1-2; D unresolved. Germline V gene sequence: CDR1 SGHAT, CDR2 FQNNGV. The V gene lost 4 bases and the J gene lost 2 bases, with 14 bases spanning the gap. CDR3 size: 15 residues. This CDR3 is CASSSPALGNYGYTF. CDR3 coding DNA: TGTGCCAGCAGCTCCCCAGCGCTGGGGAACTATGGCTACACCTTC.

There are a few counts of this clonotype. The V and J genes are TRBV3-1 and TRBJ2-7; D possibly uses TRBD1 or TRBD2 (5 bases each). Deletions cut 4 bases from V and 2 bases from J, with 9 bases between. The CDR3 has 13 amino acids. The germline V gene has CDR1 LGHDT and CDR2 YNNKEL (reference sequence). This chain's CDR3 is CASSRPGPYEQYF. The CDR3 DNA follows: TGTGCCAGCAGCCGACCGGGGCCCTACGAGCAGTACTTC.

The chain couples TRBV12-3 or TRBV12-4 to TRBJ2-1; 13 bases are a match to TRBD2. The CDR3 has 18 amino acids. The V segment lost 6 bases and the J segment 5 bases; nucleotides outside the gene matches: 13. The CDR3 loop is CASRKLAGGPETNNEQFF. DNA of the CDR3: TGTGCCAGCAGGAAACTAGCGGGAGGGCCAGAGACGAACAATGAGCAGTTCTTC.

The V call is TRBV24-1, the J call TRBJ2-1; weak D call: TRBD1 (6 bases). Germline V gene lookup returns CDR1 KGHDR and CDR2 SFDVKD. The CDR3 consists of 14 residues. With 5 bases removed from V and 6 bases from J, the gap between germline ends came to 13 bases. The CDR3 DNA is TGTGCCACCAGTGGGGCGGACAGAACCAATGAGCAGTTCTTC. Translated, it gives CATSGADRTNEQFF.